The sequence of this T cell receptor beta chain was determined in a study of blood T cell repertoires in COVID-19. Study summary: The samples span acute and convalescent COVID-19 from the United States, Italy and Spain. The analysed material was cDNA or gDNA that came from T cells, B-cell-depleted T cells, or PBMCs.

V lost 2 bases, J lost 6 bases, and 1 base stayed unmatched. This CDR3 spans 14 amino acids. The germline gives CDR1 MGHRA, CDR2 YSYEKL. The assay was immunoSEQ multiplex PCR, and TCRdb's table has in-frame clones only and misses some. Seen here are around 300,000 clones, around 87% observed once, and the top ten hold under 5.5%. Adults between roughly 18 and 90 years of age took part from 24 US areas. Before being deemed recovered, Cohort 3 donors had two negative PCRs, clearance, or symptom resolution. The chain joins TRBV4-1 to TRBJ2-1; 10 nucleotides agree with TRBD2. The origin of this receptor is a woman aged 30 to 39 who had recovered from COVID-19. Sequencing used PBMCs or T cells enriched from blood (not recorded which). The CDR3 is CASSQLAGVNEQFF. CDR3 coding DNA: TGCGCCAGCAGCCAACTAGCGGGGGTCAATGAGCAGTTCTTC.